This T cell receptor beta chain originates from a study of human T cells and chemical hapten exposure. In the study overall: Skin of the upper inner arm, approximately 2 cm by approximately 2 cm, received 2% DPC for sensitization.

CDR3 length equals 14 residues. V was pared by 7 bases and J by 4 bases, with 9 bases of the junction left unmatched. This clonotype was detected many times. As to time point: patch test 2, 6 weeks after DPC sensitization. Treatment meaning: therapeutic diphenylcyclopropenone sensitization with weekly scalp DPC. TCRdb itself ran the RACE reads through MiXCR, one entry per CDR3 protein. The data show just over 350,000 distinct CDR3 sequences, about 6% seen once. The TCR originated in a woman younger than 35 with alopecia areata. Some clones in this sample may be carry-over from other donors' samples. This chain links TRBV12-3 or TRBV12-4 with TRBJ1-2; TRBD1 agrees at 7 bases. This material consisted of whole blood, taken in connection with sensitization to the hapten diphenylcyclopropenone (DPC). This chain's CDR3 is CASKTQGLSYGYTF. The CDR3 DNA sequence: TGTGCCAGCAAAACACAGGGGCTATCCTATGGCTACACCTTC.